This T cell receptor beta chain was sequenced for a study of PD-L1 blockade in urothelial cancer. This clone has a count of ten or more. The table came from immunoSEQ multiplex PCR; TCRdb's copy has only in-frame clones and leaves some out. The sample records more than 85,000 clones, approximately 90% being singletons. The V gene lost 5 bases and the J gene lost 2 bases, with 9 bases spanning the gap. CDR1 is MNHEY, CDR2 SVGAGI, per germline. The CDR3 sequence is 13 residues long. This sequence originates from a woman aged 80 or over with urothelial cancer. The chain links TRBV6-5 to TRBJ1-2; the D is unclear. The sample consisted of PBMCs, taken around atezolizumab (anti-PD-L1) treatment. DNA of the CDR3: TGTGCCAGCAGTGACATCAACAACTATGGCTACACCTTC. Protein: CASSDINNYGYTF.